The clone carrying this T cell receptor (beta chain) turned up a few times. The antigen is unknown. The sample originates from a study of regulatory T cells in long-lasting Graves disease. The study's findings and limits: Persistent Graves' patients had lower TCR diversity than newly diagnosed ones. TRBV28 was favored in persistent disease, as were TRBJ1-2 and TRBJ2-5.

The time point: newly diagnosed GD, antithyroid drugs for less than 3 months. The TCR library was made from RNA extracted from PBMCs. The collection involved drawing roughly 9.1 milliliters of peripheral blood into EDTA tubes. The trim removed 6 bases at V and 5 bases at J, leaving 4 bases unmatched. The CDR3 extends over 14 amino acids. CDR1 LGHDT and CDR2 YNNKEL come from the germline V gene (reference sequence). Researchers made TCR beta libraries by using iRepertoire HTBI primers and running Arm-PCR on CDR3 regions. Using its own MiXCR run on the multiplex PCR reads, TCRdb lists one record per CDR3 protein. The data hold a few hundred thousand distinct CDR3 sequences, with approximately 15% observed a single time. These same records also appear under a second study, on T cells in Graves' hyperthyroidism and ophthalmopathy. From that study: The study enrolled patients aged 18 to 65 with newly diagnosed hyperthyroidism of under 2 months' duration.

This specimen consisted of peripheral blood mononuclear cells (PBMCs), obtained at new diagnosis, from a patient treated with antithyroid drugs. The chain carries TRBV3-1 and TRBJ2-4; 10 positions match TRBD1. This clonotype was sampled from a man aged 40-49 years with Graves disease. The DNA of the CDR3 is TGTGCCAGCAGACAGACAGGGGGCGAAAACATTCAGTACTTC. This translates into CASRQTGGENIQYF. The full variable domain, its missing parts supplied by reference TRBV3-1 and TRBJ2-4, is DTAVSQTPKYLVTQMGNDKSIKCEQNLGHDTMYWYKQDSKKFLKIMFSYNNKELIINETVPNRFSPKSPDKAHLNLHINSLELGDSAVYFCASRQTGGENIQYFGAGTRLSVL.